The 27 T cell receptor beta chains below all came from one sample that was sequenced in a study of radiation and T cells in renal cell carcinoma. Method: immunoSEQ multiplex PCR; TCRdb's copy keeps in-frame clones and lacks some. Of about 150,000 clones listed, around nine tenths are singletons. Regarding time point: baseline pretreatment blood. Sample treatment: 15 Gy SBRT to primary tumor, nephrectomy 4 weeks later. Sample: blood, taken from a patient whose treatment included radiotherapy and nephrectomy. These receptor sequences come from a woman in her fifties or sixties with renal cell carcinoma.

The gene calls are TRBV7-2 and TRBJ2-3, with D perhaps matching TRBD2 (6 bases). V was shortened by 1 base and J by 3 bases, with 11 bases between the two germline ends. CDR3 length: 15 amino acids. Germline V gene sequence: CDR1 SGHTA, CDR2 FQGNSA. CDR3 nucleotides: TGTGCCAGCAGCTTAGAACTTGCGGGAACAGATACGCAGTATTTT. This translates into CASSLELAGTDTQYF.

The V gene is TRBV19, the J gene TRBJ1-5; 7 bases align to TRBD1. The germline gives CDR1 LNHDA, CDR2 SQIVND (reference sequence). This CDR3 has 14 amino acids. J was trimmed by 4 bases and V by 7 bases; bases with no gene match: 7. This CDR3 reads CASTRMDRNQPQHF. The CDR3 DNA reads as TGTGCCAGTACTCGGATGGACAGGAATCAGCCCCAGCATTTT. The variable domain in full, completed from reference TRBV19 and TRBJ1-5, reads DGGITQSPKYLFRKEGQNVTLSCEQNLNHDAMYWYRQDPGQGLRLIYYSQIVNDFQKGDIAEGYSVSREKKESFPLTVTSAQKNPTAFYLCASTRMDRNQPQHFGDGTRLSIL.

The rearrangement links TRBV5-5 to TRBJ2-7, with a possible D match to TRBD2 (6 bases). The length of the CDR3 is 15 residues. The germline V gene encodes CDR1 SGHKS and CDR2 YYEKEE (reference sequence). V lost 0 bases, J lost 1 base, and 11 bases lay in between. CDR3 nucleotides: TGTGCCAGCAGCTTGGGTTCGGGGGTTTCCTACGAGCAGTACTTC. Amino acids: CASSLGSGVSYEQYF.

The rearrangement uses TRBV9 and TRBJ1-2; TRBD1 matches at 9 bases. CDR1 and CDR2 (germline): SGDLS, YYNGEE. Trimming cost V 4 bases and J 8 bases; bases outside gene matches: 3. The CDR3 has 12 amino acids. For the CDR3, the DNA is TGTGCCAGCAGCCCAACAGGGGGCGGCTACACCTTC. Protein sequence: CASSPTGGGYTF.

This clone has just one count. The rearrangement joins TRBV6-5 to TRBJ1-4, with D maybe TRBD1 (5 bases). The V end lost 3 bases, the J end lost 5 bases, and 10 bases lay between the germline ends. The CDR3 has 14 amino acids. The germline V gene has CDR1 MNHEY and CDR2 SVGAGI. The CDR3 nucleotides read TGTGCCAGCAGTTATAGGGGATCGAATGAAAAACTGTTTTTT. Amino acids: CASSYRGSNEKLFF.

This clone came up a few times. This rearrangement joins TRBV15 to TRBJ2-3, with 8 bases matching TRBD2. Looked up from germline, CDR1 is LNHNV and CDR2 is YYDKDF (reference sequence). The CDR3 totals 15 residues. The CDR3 spells CATGKSGGRADTQYF. CDR3 bases: TGTGCAACGGGAAAGAGCGGGGGTCGCGCAGATACGCAGTATTTT.

This rearrangement joins TRBV5-4 to TRBJ1-2; 7 positions match TRBD1. The germline V gene has CDR1 SGHNT and CDR2 YYREEE (reference sequence). V gave up 6 bases and J gave up 3 bases; unmatched junction bases: 8. The length of the CDR3 is 14 residues. CDR3 sequence: CASTFGRGDYGYTF. CDR3 in DNA: TGTGCCAGCACATTCGGCAGGGGGGACTATGGCTACACCTTC.

This clone was observed a few times. The chain employs TRBV9 and TRBJ1-1; 8 bases agree with TRBD1. Germline CDR1 reads SGDLS; CDR2 reads YYNGEE. CDR3 length equals 15 residues. The trim removed 3 bases at V and 0 bases at J, leaving 4 bases unmatched. CDR3 sequence reads: CASSADRGLNTEAFF. CDR3 sequence (DNA): TGTGCCAGCAGCGCTGACAGGGGCCTGAACACTGAAGCTTTCTTT.

The chain links TRBV29-1 to TRBJ2-3; a weak D match, TRBD1 (5 bases). Germline V lookup: CDR1 SQVTM, CDR2 ANQGSEA. This CDR3 contains 12 residues. V dropped 5 bases and J dropped 6 bases, with 12 bases sitting between them. In DNA, the CDR3 is TGCAGCGTTATAGGGGATAGGGATACGCAGTATTTT. It codes for CSVIGDRDTQYF.

This clone appeared once. The V and J genes are TRBV9 and TRBJ1-2; a possible D gene is TRBD1 (5 bases). The V gene lost 6 bases and the J gene lost 7 bases, with 19 bases spanning the gap. The germline CDR1 and CDR2 sequences are SGDLS and YYNGEE. This CDR3 spans 14 amino acids. CDR3 bases: TGTGCCAGCAACCTCCCCGGGGGGTACCGTGGCTACACCTTC. Its translation: CASNLPGGYRGYTF.

The rearrangement links TRBV4-1 to TRBJ2-4; D is perhaps TRBD2 (6 bases). Per the germline V gene, CDR1 is MGHRA and CDR2 is YSYEKL. V was trimmed by 1 base and J by 0 bases, leaving 13 bases between them. CDR3 size: 17 residues. The CDR3 DNA is TGCGCCAGCAGCCAAGTACTGGGACTTATAGCCAAAAACATTCAGTACTTC. The encoded protein is CASSQVLGLIAKNIQYF.

V and J are TRBV2 and TRBJ2-2, with 10 bases identical to TRBD1. This CDR3 has 13 amino acids. Germline V CDR1 and CDR2: SNHLY, FYNNEI. Trimming at V came to 6 bases and at J to 7 bases, leaving 2 bases not matched to a gene. The CDR3 region is CASRGQGIGELFF. CDR3 DNA sequence: TGTGCCAGCAGGGGACAGGGGATCGGGGAGCTGTTTTTT.

The chain recombines TRBV5-1 with TRBJ1-5; D gene uncertain. The CDR3 extends over 14 amino acids. The V end was cut by 3 bases, the J end by 3 bases, with 10 bases between. CDR1 and CDR2 (germline): SGHRS, YFSETQ. The CDR3 sequence is CASSSDFNNQPQHF. The CDR3 DNA reads as TGCGCCAGCAGCTCAGACTTCAACAATCAGCCCCAGCATTTT.

The chain carries TRBV7-2 and TRBJ2-7, with 11 bases lining up with TRBD2. The V gene end was trimmed by 1 base and the J gene end by 2 bases; junction bases not matched to a gene: 10. Germline values: CDR1 SGHTA, CDR2 FQGNSA. The CDR3 extends over 18 amino acids. CDR3 region: CASSLVTSGGTFTYEQYF. DNA of the CDR3: TGTGCCAGCAGCTTAGTTACTAGCGGGGGTACCTTTACCTACGAGCAGTACTTC.

The genes are TRBV2 and TRBJ1-2; D not certain. This CDR3 spans 11 amino acids. Germline V gives CDR1 SNHLY, CDR2 FYNNEI. V was clipped by 9 bases and J by 5 bases, with 10 bases between them. The CDR3 coding sequence is TGTGCCAGGTTCGCTCATTATGGCTACACCTTC. Translated: CARFAHYGYTF.

This clone is a singleton in its sample. The chain has TRBV9 and TRBJ1-1; the match to TRBD1 covers 8 bases. CDR1 and CDR2 (germline): SGDLS, YYNGEE. J was trimmed by 8 bases and V by 4 bases; bases with no gene match: 4. CDR3 length: 12 amino acids. The CDR3 spells CASSPRTGEAFF. CDR3 nucleotides: TGTGCCAGCAGCCCCAGGACAGGGGAAGCTTTCTTT.

This chain's CDR3 is CASSAYTGKATQYF. DNA for the CDR3: TGTGCCAGCAGCGCCTATACAGGGAAGGCGACCCAGTACTTC. The rearrangement uses TRBV7-2 and TRBJ2-5, with D maybe TRBD1 (6 bases). This CDR3 is built from 14 residues. Germline-derived CDR1 and CDR2 are SGHTA and FQGNSA. The V end lost 5 bases, the J end lost 7 bases, and 17 bases lay between the germline ends. The full variable domain, with the rest looked up from reference TRBV7-2 and TRBJ2-5, is GAGVSQSPSNKVTEKGKDVELRCDPISGHTALYWYRQSLGQGLEFLIYFQGNSAPDKSGLPSDRFSAERTGGSVSTLTIQRTQQEDSAVYLCASSAYTGKATQYFGPGTRLLVL.

The chain employs TRBV6-5 and TRBJ2-5, with a weak D call TRBD2 (5 bases). Trimming stripped 6 bases from V and 5 bases from J, with 19 bases between. This CDR3 spans 15 amino acids. CDR1 is MNHEY, CDR2 SVGAGI, per germline. CDR3 amino acids: CASRKYSGSGETQYF. As DNA, the CDR3 is TGTGCCAGCAGAAAATACTCGGGGTCGGGCGAGACCCAGTACTTC.

This sequence joins TRBV2 and TRBJ1-5; 12 bases match TRBD1. Germline-derived CDR1 and CDR2 are SNHLY and FYNNEI. The CDR3 sequence is 15 residues long. V lost 7 bases to trimming and J lost 6 bases; unmatched junction nucleotides: 7. The CDR3 DNA is TGTGCCAGCACCCGGGACAGGGGGCATATTCAGCCCCAGCATTTT. This encodes CASTRDRGHIQPQHF. The full variable domain, its missing parts supplied by reference TRBV2 and TRBJ1-5, is EPEVTQTPSHQVTQMGQEVILRCVPISNHLYFYWYRQILGQKVEFLVSFYNNEISEKSEIFDDQFSVERPDGSNFTLKIRSTKLEDSAMYFCASTRDRGHIQPQHFGDGTRLSIL.

V usage is TRBV11-2 and J usage is TRBJ2-7, with a possible D match to TRBD1 (6 bases). Germline V gene sequence: CDR1 SGHAT, CDR2 FQNNGV. This CDR3 is built from 13 residues. V lost 6 bases and J lost 6, with 15 bases in between. This CDR3 is CASSNTGWSEQYF. The CDR3 DNA reads as TGTGCCAGCAGTAATACAGGGTGGAGCGAGCAGTACTTC.

The V call is TRBV7-9, the J call TRBJ1-2; weak D call: TRBD1 (5 bases). V shed 0 bases and J shed 4 bases, with 15 bases lying between them. The CDR3 contains 16 residues. Germline V lookup: CDR1 SEHNR, CDR2 FQNEAQ (reference sequence). CDR3 bases: TGTGCCAGCAGCTTAGCGGGGGACCTCGGAGGCTATGGCTACACCTTC. Residues: CASSLAGDLGGYGYTF. Based on the CDR3 plus reference TRBV7-9 and TRBJ1-2, the full variable domain is DTGVSQNPRHKITKRGQNVTFRCDPISEHNRLYWYRQTLGQGPEFLTYFQNEAQLEKSRLLSDRFSAERPKGSFSTLEIQRTEQGDSAMYLCASSLAGDLGGYGYTFGSGTRLTVV.

The genes are TRBV2 and TRBJ1-6; 7 bases fit TRBD1. The CDR3 length is 14 residues. After removal of 6 bases from V and 9 bases from J, the junction contained 8 bases not matched to a gene. Germline V gene data show CDR1 as SNHLY and CDR2 as FYNNEI. The CDR3 DNA reads TGTGCCAGCAGACCCACAGGGGAAGGTTCACCCCTCCACTTT. Amino acids: CASRPTGEGSPLHF. Using reference TRBV2 and TRBJ1-6 for the parts outside the CDR3, the full variable domain is EPEVTQTPSHQVTQMGQEVILRCVPISNHLYFYWYRQILGQKVEFLVSFYNNEISEKSEIFDDQFSVERPDGSNFTLKIRSTKLEDSAMYFCASRPTGEGSPLHFGNGTRLTVT.

The V gene is TRBV2, the J gene TRBJ2-1; TRBD2 agrees at 12 bases. This CDR3 has 15 amino acids. V gave up 5 bases and J gave up 8 bases; unmatched junction bases: 7. Germline loops: CDR1 SNHLY, CDR2 FYNNEI. In DNA, the CDR3 is TGTGCCAGCAGTCTAGCGGGGGGGAATCAACATGAGCAGTTCTTC. Its translation: CASSLAGGNQHEQFF.

V is TRBV18 and J is TRBJ2-7, with 7 bases lining up with TRBD2. Germline CDR1 and CDR2: KGHSH and LQKENI. The CDR3 consists of 13 residues. J gave up 4 bases and V 3 bases, and 3 bases lay outside the gene matches. The CDR3 region is CASSPGRGYEQYF. The CDR3 DNA reads TGTGCCAGCTCACCGGGGAGGGGATACGAGCAGTACTTC. Supplemented by reference TRBV18 and TRBJ2-7, the full variable domain reads NAGVMQNPRHLVRRRGQEARLRCSPMKGHSHVYWYRQLPEEGLKFMVYLQKENIIDESGMPKERFSAEFPKEGPSILRIQQVVRGDSAAYFCASSPGRGYEQYFGPGTRLTVT.

The chain combines TRBV6-5 with TRBJ2-1; D perhaps matches TRBD1 (5 bases). The CDR3 runs 14 residues. V was clipped by 4 bases and J by 5 bases, with 12 bases between them. The germline CDR1 and CDR2 sequences are MNHEY and SVGAGI. CDR3 region: CASSSLGQNNEQFF. The DNA of the CDR3 is TGTGCCAGCAGTTCCTTGGGGCAAAACAATGAGCAGTTCTTC.

This clone was observed a single time. The chain combines TRBV7-3 with TRBJ2-5; D call uncertain. Germline CDR1 and CDR2: SGHTA and FQGTGA. This CDR3 region has 14 residues. Trimming shortened V by 1 base and J by 3 bases, and 9 bases separated the two germline ends. In nucleotides, the CDR3 is TGTGCCAGCAGCTTAAATGGTGGGGAAGAGACCCAGTACTTC. The encoded protein is CASSLNGGEETQYF.

This clone has a single count. The V and J genes are TRBV5-4 and TRBJ1-2; the D gene is possibly TRBD1 (5 bases). The CDR3 spans 16 residues. Germline loops: CDR1 SGHNT, CDR2 YYREEE (reference sequence). Trimming cost V 6 bases and J 6 bases, with 24 bases left between them. The CDR3 is CASTVLGREVRNGYTF. CDR3 nucleotide sequence: TGTGCCAGCACCGTGCTAGGCAGGGAGGTCAGAAATGGCTACACCTTC.